This TCR beta chain was retrieved from a study of T cell responses to AZD1222 COVID-19 vaccine. Findings and limits, study-wide: Clonal diversity was possibly underestimated, and white British individuals and females predominated among donors. Just a handful of people given AZD1222 tested seropositive at baseline.

The data were produced by immunoSEQ multiplex PCR, yet TCRdb's version contains in-frame clones alone and is incomplete. The table shows tens of thousands of clones, with approximately 89% occurring only once. About this clone itself: Its specificity is not known.

Deletions cut 5 bases from V and 8 bases from J, with 19 bases between. This CDR3 spans 15 amino acids. Germline CDR1 is LNHDA and CDR2 is SQIVND (reference sequence). This specimen consisted of peripheral blood, obtained on day 0 of AZD1222 vaccination. The chain uses TRBV19 and TRBJ1-3; tentatively, D is TRBD1 (5 bases). The clonotype was recovered from an adult in good health. The CDR3 region has the DNA TGTGCCAGTAGTGCAGGGATAGGAACGGGTTACACCATATATTTT. Translating gives CASSAGIGTGYTIYF.